The present T cell receptor (beta chain) was sequenced within a study of technical replicates of blood from several donors. Germline loops: CDR1 SGHRS, CDR2 YFSETQ. Both ends counted, the CDR3 spans 10 residues. Concerning this clone: The CDR3 does not close with the conserved phenylalanine or tryptophan, likely indicating a read error. No DNA is shown, since the ends of the CDR3 on it are uncertain; the CDR3 is the one TCRdb lists.

Some clones are missing from TCRdb's copy, which holds only in-frame ones; the method was immunoSEQ multiplex PCR. The data show roughly 67,000 clones, 95% to 98% seen once. The sequencing input was T cells isolated from PBMCs. The V gene is TRBV5-1, the J gene TRBJ1-5; TRBD1 is taken as the D call from the table, unchecked against the DNA. The sequence came from a human donor in good health. This chain's CDR3 is CASSLGQGSG.